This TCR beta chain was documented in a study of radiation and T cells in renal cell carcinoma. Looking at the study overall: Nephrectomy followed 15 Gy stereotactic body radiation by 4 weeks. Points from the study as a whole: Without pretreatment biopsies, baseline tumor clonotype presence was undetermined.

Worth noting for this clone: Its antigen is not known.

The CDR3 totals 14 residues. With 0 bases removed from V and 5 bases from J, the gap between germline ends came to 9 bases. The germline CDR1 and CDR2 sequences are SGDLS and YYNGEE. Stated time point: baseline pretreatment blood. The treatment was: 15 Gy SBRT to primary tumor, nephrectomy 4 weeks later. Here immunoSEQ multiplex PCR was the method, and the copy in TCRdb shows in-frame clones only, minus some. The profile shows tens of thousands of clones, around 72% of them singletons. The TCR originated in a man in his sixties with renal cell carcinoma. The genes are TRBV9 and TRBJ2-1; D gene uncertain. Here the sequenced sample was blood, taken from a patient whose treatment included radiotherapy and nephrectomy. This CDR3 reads CASSVVAGNNEQFF. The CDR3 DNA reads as TGTGCCAGCAGCGTAGTCGCTGGAAACAATGAGCAGTTCTTC.